The text below deals with one TCR beta chain. Its antigen is unknown. The data originate from a study of a mutant IDH1 vaccine in newly diagnosed glioma. Looking at the study overall: Patients were started on vaccination 4-6 weeks after radiotherapy alone, or with temozolomide cycles. Before enrollment, the patients had been treated with radiotherapy alone, temozolomide alone, or both together. Most of them had received both. Notes on the study in general: Changes in top peripheral clonotypes did not appear linked to pseudoprogression.

The time point denotes: week 35, safety follow-up. Every vaccine dose comprised 300 ug of mutant IDH1 20-mer peptide plus topical imiquimod. There are 14 residues in the CDR3. CDR1 GTSNPN and CDR2 SVGIG come from the germline V gene (reference sequence). J lost 7 bases, V lost 3 bases, and 10 bases had no gene match. Clones were sequenced by immunoSEQ multiplex PCR, and TCRdb holds only the in-frame ones, with some missing. The top ten clones hold about 2% of a sample with 69,000 or so clones, around 86% of them seen once. The rearrangement joins TRBV30 to TRBJ2-7; 9 bases line up with TRBD1. This sequence originates from a man aged 25-45 years with glioma. Specimen: PBMCs, collected from a glioma patient whose treatment included an IDH1 peptide vaccine. This CDR3 reads CAWSPGTGRGEQYF. CDR3 sequence (DNA): TGTGCCTGGAGCCCCGGGACAGGGAGGGGGGAGCAGTACTTC.